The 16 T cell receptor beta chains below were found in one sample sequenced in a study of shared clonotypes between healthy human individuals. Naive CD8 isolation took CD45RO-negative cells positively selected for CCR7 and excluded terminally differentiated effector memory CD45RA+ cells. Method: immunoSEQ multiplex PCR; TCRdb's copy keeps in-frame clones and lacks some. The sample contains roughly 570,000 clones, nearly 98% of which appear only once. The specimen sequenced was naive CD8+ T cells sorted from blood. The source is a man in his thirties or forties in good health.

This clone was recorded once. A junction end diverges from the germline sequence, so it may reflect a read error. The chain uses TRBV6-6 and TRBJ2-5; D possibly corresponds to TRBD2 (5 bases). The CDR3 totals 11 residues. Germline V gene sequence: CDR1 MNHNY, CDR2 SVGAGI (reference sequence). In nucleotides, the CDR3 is TGTGCCAGCAGTTACGGGGAGACCCCGTACTTC. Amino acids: CASSYGETPYF.

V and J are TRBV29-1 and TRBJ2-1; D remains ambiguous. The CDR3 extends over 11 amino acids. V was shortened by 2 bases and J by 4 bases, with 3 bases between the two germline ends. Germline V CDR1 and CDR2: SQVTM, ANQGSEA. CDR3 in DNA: TGCAGCGTTGAACTGTACAATGAGCAGTTCTTC. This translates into CSVELYNEQFF.

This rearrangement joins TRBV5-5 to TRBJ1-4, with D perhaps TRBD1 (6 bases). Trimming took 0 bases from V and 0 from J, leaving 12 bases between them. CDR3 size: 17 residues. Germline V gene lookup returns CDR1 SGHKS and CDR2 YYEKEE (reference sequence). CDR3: CASSLGWTAATNEKLFF. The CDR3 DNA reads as TGTGCCAGCAGCTTGGGGTGGACAGCTGCAACTAATGAAAAACTGTTTTTT.

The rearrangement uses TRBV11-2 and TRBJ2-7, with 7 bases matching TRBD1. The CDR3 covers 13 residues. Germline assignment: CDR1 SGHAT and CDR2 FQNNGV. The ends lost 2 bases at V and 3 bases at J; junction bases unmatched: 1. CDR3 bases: TGTGCCAGCAGCTTATGGACAGGCTACGAGCAGTACTTC. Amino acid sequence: CASSLWTGYEQYF.

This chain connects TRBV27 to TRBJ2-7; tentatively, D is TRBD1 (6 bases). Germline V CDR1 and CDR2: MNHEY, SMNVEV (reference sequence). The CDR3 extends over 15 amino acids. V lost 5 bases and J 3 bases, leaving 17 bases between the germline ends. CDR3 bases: TGTGCCAGCAGTCTCGTCCGACAGGATATCTACGAGCAGTACTTC. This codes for CASSLVRQDIYEQYF.

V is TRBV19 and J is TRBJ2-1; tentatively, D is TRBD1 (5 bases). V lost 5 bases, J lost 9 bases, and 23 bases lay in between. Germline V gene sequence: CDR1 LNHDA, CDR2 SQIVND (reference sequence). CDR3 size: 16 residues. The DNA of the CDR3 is TGTGCCAGTAGTTCCCGTTGGACCAGCTCAGGGTTTGAGCAGTTCTTC. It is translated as CASSSRWTSSGFEQFF.

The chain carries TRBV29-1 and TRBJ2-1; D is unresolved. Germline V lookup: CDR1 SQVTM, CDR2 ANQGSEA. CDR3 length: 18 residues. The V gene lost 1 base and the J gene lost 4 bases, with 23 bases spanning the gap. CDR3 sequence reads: CSVEGKGMRNETYNEQFF. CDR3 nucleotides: TGCAGCGTTGAAGGGAAGGGCATGAGGAACGAAACTTACAATGAGCAGTTCTTC.

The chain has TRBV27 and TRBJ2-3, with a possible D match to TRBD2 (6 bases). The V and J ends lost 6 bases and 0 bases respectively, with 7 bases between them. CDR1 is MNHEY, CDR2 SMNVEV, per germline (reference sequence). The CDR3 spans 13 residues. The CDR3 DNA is TGTGCCAGCAGAAGCGGGAGCACAGATACGCAGTATTTT. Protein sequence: CASRSGSTDTQYF.

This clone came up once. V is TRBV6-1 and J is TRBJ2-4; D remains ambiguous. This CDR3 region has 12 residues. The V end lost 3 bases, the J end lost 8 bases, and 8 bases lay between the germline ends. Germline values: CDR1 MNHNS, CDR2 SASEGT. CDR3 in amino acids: CASSDTRDIQYF. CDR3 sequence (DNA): TGTGCCAGCAGTGATACAAGGGACATTCAGTACTTC.

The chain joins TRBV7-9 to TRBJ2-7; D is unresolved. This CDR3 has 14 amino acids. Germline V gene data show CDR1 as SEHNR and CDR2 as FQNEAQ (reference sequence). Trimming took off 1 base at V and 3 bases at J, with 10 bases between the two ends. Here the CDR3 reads CASSLGGSFYEQYF. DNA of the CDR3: TGTGCCAGCAGCTTAGGTGGCAGCTTCTACGAGCAGTACTTC.

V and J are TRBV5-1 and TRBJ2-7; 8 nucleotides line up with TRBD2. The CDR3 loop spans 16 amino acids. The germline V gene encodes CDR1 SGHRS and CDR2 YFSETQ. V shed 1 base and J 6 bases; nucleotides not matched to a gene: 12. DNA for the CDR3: TGCGCCAGCAGCTTGAACCCGCTAGCGGGTTCTGTCGAGCAGTACTTC. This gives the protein CASSLNPLAGSVEQYF.

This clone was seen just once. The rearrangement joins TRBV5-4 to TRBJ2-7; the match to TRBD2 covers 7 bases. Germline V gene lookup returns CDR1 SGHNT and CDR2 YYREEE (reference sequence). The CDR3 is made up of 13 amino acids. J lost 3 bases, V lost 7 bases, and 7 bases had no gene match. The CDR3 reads CASSGGLYYEQYF. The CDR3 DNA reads TGTGCCAGCTCGGGGGGTCTTTACTACGAGCAGTACTTC.

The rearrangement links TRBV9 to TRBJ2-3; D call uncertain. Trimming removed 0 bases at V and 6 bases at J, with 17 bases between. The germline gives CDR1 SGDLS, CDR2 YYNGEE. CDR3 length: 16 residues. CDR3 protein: CASSVEGRLEGDTQYF. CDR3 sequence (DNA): TGTGCCAGCAGCGTAGAAGGCCGACTTGAAGGGGATACGCAGTATTTT.

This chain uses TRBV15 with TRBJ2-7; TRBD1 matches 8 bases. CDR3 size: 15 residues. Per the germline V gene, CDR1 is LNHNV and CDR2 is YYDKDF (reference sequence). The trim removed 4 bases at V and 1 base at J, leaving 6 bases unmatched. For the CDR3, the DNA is TGTGCCACCAGCACCGACAGGGGCACGTCCTACGAGCAGTACTTC. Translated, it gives CATSTDRGTSYEQYF.

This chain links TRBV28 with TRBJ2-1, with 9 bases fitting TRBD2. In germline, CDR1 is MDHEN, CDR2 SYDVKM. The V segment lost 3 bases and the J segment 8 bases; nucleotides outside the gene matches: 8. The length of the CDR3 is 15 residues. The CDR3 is CASSFRGGRVHEQFF. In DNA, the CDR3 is TGTGCCAGCAGTTTTCGGGGCGGGAGGGTACATGAGCAGTTCTTC.

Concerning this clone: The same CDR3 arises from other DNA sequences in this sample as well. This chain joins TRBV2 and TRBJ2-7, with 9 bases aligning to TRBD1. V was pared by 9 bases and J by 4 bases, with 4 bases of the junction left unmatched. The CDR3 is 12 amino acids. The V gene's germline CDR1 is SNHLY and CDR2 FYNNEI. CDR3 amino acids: CASRDRVYEQYF. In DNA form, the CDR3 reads TGTGCCAGTCGGGACAGGGTTTACGAGCAGTACTTC. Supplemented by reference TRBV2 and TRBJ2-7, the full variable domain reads EPEVTQTPSHQVTQMGQEVILRCVPISNHLYFYWYRQILGQKVEFLVSFYNNEISEKSEIFDDQFSVERPDGSNFTLKIRSTKLEDSAMYFCASRDRVYEQYFGPGTRLTVT.